This TCR beta chain was found in a study of somatic mutations in cytotoxic T cells in rheumatoid arthritis. Study observations and caveats: With age, CD8+ clonality increased in rheumatoid arthritis patients, whereas no such increase appeared in healthy controls. Of the expanded CD8+ clones, the antigen targets were not known.

The germline CDR1 and CDR2 sequences are MNHEY and SMNVEV (reference sequence). Trimming shortened V by 2 bases and J by 4 bases, and 8 bases separated the two germline ends. The CDR3 runs to 14 residues. Regarding this clone: The target antigen is unknown.

Method: immunoSEQ multiplex PCR; TCRdb's copy keeps in-frame clones and lacks some. Of 18,000 or so clones listed, more than 60% are singletons. Purity of the CD4+ and CD8+ cells, isolated by positive magnetic bead selection, was checked by flow cytometry. The chain joins TRBV27 to TRBJ2-2; D is ambiguous. The origin of this receptor is a woman in her fifties or sixties in good health. The sample consisted of CD8+ T cells sorted from blood. In DNA, the CDR3 is TGTGCCAGCAGTTTAGGCCGAGGCACCGGGGAGCTGTTTTTT. Translated: CASSLGRGTGELFF.